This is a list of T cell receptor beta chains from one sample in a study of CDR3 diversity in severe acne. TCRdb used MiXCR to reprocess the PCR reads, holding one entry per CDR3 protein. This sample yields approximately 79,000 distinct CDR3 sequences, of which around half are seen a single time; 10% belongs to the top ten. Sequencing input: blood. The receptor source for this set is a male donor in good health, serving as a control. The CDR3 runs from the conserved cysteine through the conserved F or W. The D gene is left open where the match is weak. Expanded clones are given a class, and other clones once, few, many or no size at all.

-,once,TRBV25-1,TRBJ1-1,TGTGCCAGCAGTGAACAGGGGAAGTCGTCTGAAGCTTTCTTT,CASSEQGKSSEAFF
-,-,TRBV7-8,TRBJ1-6,TGTGCCAGCGATAATAACAGGGTGAGGTCTTCACCCCTCCACTTT,CASDNNRVRSSPLHF
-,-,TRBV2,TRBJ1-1,TGTGCCAGCAGGTTAGAGGGTCGTACTGAAGCTTTCTTT,CASRLEGRTEAFF
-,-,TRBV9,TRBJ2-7,TGTGCCAGCAGCGTAGTACCTAGTTCCTACGAGCAGTACTTC,CASSVVPSSYEQYF
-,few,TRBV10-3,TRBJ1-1,TGTGCCATCAGTGATCCTGGACGGGAGAACACTGAAGCTTTCTTT,CAISDPGRENTEAFF
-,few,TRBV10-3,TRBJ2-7,TGTGCCATCAGTGAGGACTATACTTACGAGCAGTACTTC,CAISEDYTYEQYF
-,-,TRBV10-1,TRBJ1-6,TGCGCCAGCAGTGAGGTTTGGCAAGCGGGGTCACCCCTCCACTTT,CASSEVWQAGSPLHF
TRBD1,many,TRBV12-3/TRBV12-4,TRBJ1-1,TGTGCCAGCAGGGACGCAGGGGCAGGGGGCACTGAAGCTTTCTTT,CASRDAGAGGTEAFF
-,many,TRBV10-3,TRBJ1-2,TGTGCCATCGATGGCTACACCTTC,CAIDGYTF
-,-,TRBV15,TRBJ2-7,TGTGCCACCAGCAGATCCTCAGGGCAGGGAAGCGACGAGCAGTACTTC,CATSRSSGQGSDEQYF
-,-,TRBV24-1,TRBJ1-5,TGTGCCACCAGTGATCCTTCGGCAGGGGGCAATCAGCCCCAGCATTTT,CATSDPSAGGNQPQHF
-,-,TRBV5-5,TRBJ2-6,TGTGCCAGCAGCCCTATGCTGGCTGGGGCCAACGTCCTGACTTTC,CASSPMLAGANVLTF
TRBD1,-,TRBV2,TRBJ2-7,TGTGCCAGCAGTACGGACAGGCCCTACGAGCAGTACTTC,CASSTDRPYEQYF
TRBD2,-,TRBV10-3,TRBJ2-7,TGTGCCATCAGCAAGTCCGGGACTAGCGGGAGGCTCGAGCAGTACTTC,CAISKSGTSGRLEQYF
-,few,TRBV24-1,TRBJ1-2,TGTGCCACCAGTGATTTGAAGGGTTTGGCGGGCTACACCTTC,CATSDLKGLAGYTF
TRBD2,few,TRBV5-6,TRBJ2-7,TGTGCCAGCAGCTTGGTGCGGGGCGGGAGCACCTACGAGCAGTACTTC,CASSLVRGGSTYEQYF
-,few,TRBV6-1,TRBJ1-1,TGTGCCAGCAGTGAAGTACAGGGTTCTTATAACACTGAAGCTTTCTTT,CASSEVQGSYNTEAFF
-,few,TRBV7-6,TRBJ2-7,TGTGCCAGCAGCAACGAGGCTTTCTCCGAGCAGTACTTC,CASSNEAFSEQYF
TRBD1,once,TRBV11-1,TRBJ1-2,TGTGCCAGCAGCTTCTTAGTGGACAGGGTAAACTATGGCTACACCTTC,CASSFLVDRVNYGYTF
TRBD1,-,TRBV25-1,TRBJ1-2,TGTGCCAGCAGTGCTACGACAGGGTATGGCTACACCTTC,CASSATTGYGYTF
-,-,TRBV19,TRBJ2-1,TGTGCCAGTAGTATTCTACCATACAATGAGCAGTTCTTC,CASSILPYNEQFF
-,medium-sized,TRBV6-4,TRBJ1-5,TGTGCCAGCAGCAACGACAGCCAGTATCAGCCCCAGCATTTT,CASSNDSQYQPQHF
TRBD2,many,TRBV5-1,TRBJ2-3,TGCGCCAGCAGCGGCGGGACTAGCGGGAGGGCGTTTGATACGCAGTATTTT,CASSGGTSGRAFDTQYF
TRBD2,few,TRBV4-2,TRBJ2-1,TGTGCCAGCAGCCAAGATTCCGGACTAGCGGGAGCATACAATGAGCAGTTCTTC,CASSQDSGLAGAYNEQFF
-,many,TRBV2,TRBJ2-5,TGTGCCAGCAGTGAAGGGGCCCTCAGGGAGACCCAGTACTTC,CASSEGALRETQYF
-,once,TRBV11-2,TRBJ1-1,TGTGCCAGCAGCTTAGGCGTGGACACTGAAGCTTTCTTT,CASSLGVDTEAFF
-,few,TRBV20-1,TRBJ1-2,TGCAGTGCTACTGGGGGGGCTAACTATGGCTACACCTTC,CSATGGANYGYTF
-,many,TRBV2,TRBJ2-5,TGTGCCAGCATTGGAGTAGCGGTACAAGAGACCCAGTACTTC,CASIGVAVQETQYF
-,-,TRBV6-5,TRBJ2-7,TGTGCCAGCAGTGGACGAACATGGGACGAGCAGTACTTC,CASSGRTWDEQYF
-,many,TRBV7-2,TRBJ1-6,TGTGCCAGCAGCTTCATGCATGATAATTCACCCCTCCACTTT,CASSFMHDNSPLHF
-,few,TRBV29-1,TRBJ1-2,TGCAGCGGGGGGAGGCCCGGGGGCTACACCTTC,CSGGRPGGYTF
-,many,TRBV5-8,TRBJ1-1,TGTGCCAGCAGCTTGGCCGGCAAGGGCTCAAACACTGAAGCTTTCTTT,CASSLAGKGSNTEAFF
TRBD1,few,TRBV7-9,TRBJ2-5,TGTGCCAGCAGCTCGTCCGGGACAGTAGGAGAGACCCAGTACTTC,CASSSSGTVGETQYF
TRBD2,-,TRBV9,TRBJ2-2,TGTGCCAGCAGCCCAAAAGGACTAGCGGAGATGAACACCGGGGAGCTGTTTTTT,CASSPKGLAEMNTGELFF
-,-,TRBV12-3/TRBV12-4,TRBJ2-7,TGTGCCAGCAGAAGGGAATTAGAGGCCGGGGAGCAGTACTTC,CASRRELEAGEQYF
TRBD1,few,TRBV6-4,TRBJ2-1,TGTGCCAGCAGTGAGGGGGACAGCAATGAGCAGTTCTTC,CASSEGDSNEQFF
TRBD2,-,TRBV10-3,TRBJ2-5,TGTGCCATCAGTGAGTCCGGGACTAGCGGGAGCCGGGCGGAGACCCAGTACTTC,CAISESGTSGSRAETQYF
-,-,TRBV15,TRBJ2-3,TGTGCCACCAGCAGGGATCGGGCCGCAGATACGCAGTATTTT,CATSRDRAADTQYF
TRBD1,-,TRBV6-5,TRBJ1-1,TGTGCCAGCAGTTTAACAGGGGGGATGAACACTGAAGCTTTCTTT,CASSLTGGMNTEAFF
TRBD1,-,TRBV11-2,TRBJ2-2,TGTGCCAGCAGCTCGACAGGGGCGGCCGGGGAGCTGTTTTTT,CASSSTGAAGELFF
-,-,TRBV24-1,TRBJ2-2,TGTGCCACCAGTTCAGAGGGAGCTGTTTTT,CATSSEGAVF
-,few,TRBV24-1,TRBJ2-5,TGTGCCACCAGTGAGGTCAGTTCGGGGGCGACCCAGTACTTC,CATSEVSSGATQYF
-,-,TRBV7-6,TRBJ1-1,TGTGCCAGCAGCCCCCTACGTTTGAACACTGAAGCTTTCTTT,CASSPLRLNTEAFF
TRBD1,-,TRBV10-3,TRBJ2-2,TGTGCCATCCAAACCGGGACAGGGAACACCGGGGAGCTGTTTTTT,CAIQTGTGNTGELFF
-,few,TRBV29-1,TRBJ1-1,TGCAGCGTTGATCGCCCTGACCGGTCGGGTTCGGGGGTCACTGAAGCTTTCTTT,CSVDRPDRSGSGVTEAFF
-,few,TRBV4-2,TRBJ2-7,TGTGCCAGCAGCCAAGATTCTCCGGGACGGACTGAGCAGTACTTC,CASSQDSPGRTEQYF
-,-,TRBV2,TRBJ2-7,TGTGCCACAGGGGCCCTCTACGAGCAGTACTTC,CATGALYEQYF
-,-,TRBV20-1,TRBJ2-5,TGCAGTGCTAGAGACCAGGCTCAGACCCAGTACTTC,CSARDQAQTQYF
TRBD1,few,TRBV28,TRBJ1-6,TGTGCCAGCAGTTTAAGACAGGGGTCCTCACCCCTCCACTTT,CASSLRQGSSPLHF
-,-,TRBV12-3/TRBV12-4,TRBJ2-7,TGTGCCAGCAGTTTTGATGCAGGCTACGAGCAGTACTTC,CASSFDAGYEQYF
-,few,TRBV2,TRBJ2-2,TGTGCCAGCAGGCGACTAGAGCAACGAGGGGAGCTGTTTTTT,CASRRLEQRGELFF
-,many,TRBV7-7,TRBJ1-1,TGTGCTAGCAGCGTGGATTGGGACACTGAAGCTTTCTTT,CASSVDWDTEAFF
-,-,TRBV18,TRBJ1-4,TGTGCCAGCTCACCGACAAGGGTAAAGCTGTTTTTT,CASSPTRVKLFF
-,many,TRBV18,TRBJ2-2,TGTGCCAGCTCACCAACGCCGGGACCAGATACCGGGGAGCTGTTTTTT,CASSPTPGPDTGELFF
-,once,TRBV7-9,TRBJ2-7,-,CASSFYICSARADRGLVEQYF
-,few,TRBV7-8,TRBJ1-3,TGTGCCAGCAGCTTAGGGAGGGGAGTAATTGGAAACACCATATATTTT,CASSLGRGVIGNTIYF
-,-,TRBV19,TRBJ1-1,TGTGCCAGTAGTATGAGGGGGGATAACACTGAAGCTTTCTTT,CASSMRGDNTEAFF
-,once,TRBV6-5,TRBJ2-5,TGTGCCAGCAGTTATCTCGAAGGGCTCCAAGAGACCCAGTACTTC,CASSYLEGLQETQYF
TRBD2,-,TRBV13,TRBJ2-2,TGTGCCAGCAAACGGGAGGGTCACACCGGGGAGCTGTTTTTT,CASKREGHTGELFF
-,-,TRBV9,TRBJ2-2,TGTGCCAGCAGCGGTGACAACACCGGGGAGCTGTTTTTT,CASSGDNTGELFF